This TCR beta chain was recorded in a study of blood T cell repertoires in COVID-19. Across the study: Acute-phase and convalescent COVID-19 samples originated in the United States, Italy and Spain.

Per the study methods: From reference gene primer amplification, estimates of nucleated cell counts were derived. Generated by immunoSEQ multiplex PCR, the TCRdb table keeps only in-frame clones and is missing some. V and J calls and clone size come straight from that table; D and trimming were deduced from the DNA. Among about 34,000 clones listed, less than 95% were seen once. The J segment lost 0 bases and the V segment lost 3 bases, leaving 4 bases of the junction unmatched. Germline values: CDR1 LNHDA, CDR2 SQIVND (reference sequence). The CDR3 sequence is 16 residues long. The rearrangement links TRBV19 to TRBJ2-2, with TRBD1 matching over 7 bases. Sequencing was carried out using peripheral blood. The clonotype comes from a man older than 75 with acute or convalescent COVID-19. The CDR3 nucleotides are TGTGCCAGTAGTATTCGACAGGGTACGAACACCGGGGAGCTGTTTTTT. Its translation is CASSIRQGTNTGELFF.